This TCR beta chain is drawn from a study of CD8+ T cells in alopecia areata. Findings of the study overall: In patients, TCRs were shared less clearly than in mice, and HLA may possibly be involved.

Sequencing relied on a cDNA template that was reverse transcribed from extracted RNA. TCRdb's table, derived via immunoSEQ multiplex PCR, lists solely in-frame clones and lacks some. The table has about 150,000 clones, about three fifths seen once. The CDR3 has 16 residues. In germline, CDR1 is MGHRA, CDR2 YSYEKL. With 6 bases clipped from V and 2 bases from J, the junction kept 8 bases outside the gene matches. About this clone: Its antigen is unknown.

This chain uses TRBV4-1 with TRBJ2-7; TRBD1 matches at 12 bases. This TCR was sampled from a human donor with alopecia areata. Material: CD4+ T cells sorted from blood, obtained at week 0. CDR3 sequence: CASSPGTGGNPYEQYF. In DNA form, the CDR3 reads TGCGCCAGCAGTCCCGGGACAGGGGGCAACCCCTACGAGCAGTACTTC.